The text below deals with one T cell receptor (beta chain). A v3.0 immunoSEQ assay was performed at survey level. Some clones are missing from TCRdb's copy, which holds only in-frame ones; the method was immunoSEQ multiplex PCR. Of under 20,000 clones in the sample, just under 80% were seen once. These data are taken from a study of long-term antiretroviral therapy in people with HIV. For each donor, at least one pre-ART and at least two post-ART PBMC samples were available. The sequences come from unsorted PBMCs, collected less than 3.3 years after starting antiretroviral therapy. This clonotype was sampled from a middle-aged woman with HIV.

This CDR3 is CASRDREGEKLFF. Written as DNA, the CDR3 is TGTGCCAGCAGGGACAGAGAGGGGGAAAAACTGTTTTTT. The chain uses TRBV2 and TRBJ1-4; D is possibly TRBD1 (6 bases). The germline V gene has CDR1 SNHLY and CDR2 FYNNEI. There are 13 residues in the CDR3. V was trimmed by 6 bases and J by 8 bases, leaving 13 bases between them.